The 21 T cell receptor beta chains reported below all come from one sample, sequenced in a study of T cell responses to AZD1222 COVID-19 vaccine. Produced via immunoSEQ multiplex PCR; TCRdb's table is partial and in-frame only. The sample holds 100,000 to 150,000 clones, about nine tenths seen once. Here the sequenced sample was peripheral blood, taken on day 0 of AZD1222 vaccination. All receptors derive from an adult in good health.

The chain is built from TRBV28 and TRBJ1-2, with 7 bases lining up with TRBD1. Germline V gives CDR1 MDHEN, CDR2 SYDVKM. The V segment lost 8 bases and the J segment 2 bases; nucleotides outside the gene matches: 2. This CDR3 is built from 12 residues. The CDR3 nucleotides read TGTGCCAGCGCACAGGGGAACTATGGCTACACCTTC. It translates to CASAQGNYGYTF.

The chain is built from TRBV28 and TRBJ1-1; no reliable D call. CDR1 is MDHEN, CDR2 SYDVKM, per germline. The V and J ends lost 3 bases and 2 bases respectively, with 7 bases between them. The CDR3 runs to 13 residues. For the CDR3, the DNA is TGTGCCAGCAGTTTCGGCACCAACACTGAAGCTTTCTTT. Its protein product is CASSFGTNTEAFF. Complete variable domain (other parts from reference TRBV28 and TRBJ1-1): DVKVTQSSRYLVKRTGEKVFLECVQDMDHENMFWYRQDPGLGLRLIYFSYDVKMKEKGDIPEGYSVSREKKERFSLILESASTNQTSMYLCASSFGTNTEAFFGQGTRLTVV.

The chain has TRBV19 and TRBJ2-6; no firm D call. Germline V gene data show CDR1 as LNHDA and CDR2 as SQIVND (reference sequence). V gave up 5 bases and J gave up 1 base, with 9 bases separating them. The CDR3 has 15 amino acids. The CDR3 here is CASSSALSGANVLTF. The CDR3 nucleotides read TGTGCCAGTAGTTCCGCCCTATCTGGGGCCAACGTCCTGACTTTC.

The CDR3 sequence: CASSSGQGEKLFF. The CDR3 DNA follows: TGTGCCAGCAGTTCGGGACAGGGAGAAAAACTGTTTTTT. The chain has TRBV6-5 and TRBJ1-4; 9 positions match TRBD1. The ends lost 4 bases at V and 8 bases at J; junction bases unmatched: 2. The CDR3 extends over 13 amino acids. Per germline, CDR1 MNHEY and CDR2 SVGAGI.

V and J are TRBV6-5 and TRBJ1-2; 8 bases line up with TRBD1. With 0 bases clipped from V and 2 bases from J, the junction kept 5 bases outside the gene matches. This CDR3 comprises 16 residues. Looked up from germline, CDR1 is MNHEY and CDR2 is SVGAGI. The CDR3 sequence is CASSYSRGRLNYGYTF. DNA of the CDR3: TGTGCCAGCAGTTACTCCAGGGGGCGCTTAAACTATGGCTACACCTTC.

The chain combines TRBV12-3 or TRBV12-4 with TRBJ1-2; unclear D gene. The CDR3 length is 11 residues. Trimming took off 1 base at V and 8 bases at J, with 5 bases between the two ends. The CDR3 DNA sequence: TGTGCCAGCAGTTTAGTAGGAGGCTACACCTTC. Translating it yields CASSLVGGYTF.

The gene calls are TRBV7-9 and TRBJ2-5, with TRBD1 matching over 7 bases. The CDR3 sequence is 14 residues long. The V gene end was trimmed by 5 bases and the J gene end by 0 bases; junction bases not matched to a gene: 3. CDR1 and CDR2 from the germline V gene are SEHNR and FQNEAQ (reference sequence). This CDR3 is CASSLDRNQETQYF. The CDR3 nucleotides read TGTGCCAGCAGCCTGGACAGGAACCAAGAGACCCAGTACTTC.

This sequence joins TRBV21-1 and TRBJ1-1; whether TRBD1, the table's D call, matches the DNA was not checked. TRBV21-1 has pseudogene status. The CDR3 loop spans 19 amino acids. CDR3 amino acids: CASSYRGDRATPWRTEAFF. Written as DNA, the CDR3 is TGTGCCAGCAGCTACCGGGGGGACAGGGCCACCCCTTGGAGGACTGAAGCTTTCTTT.

J is TRBJ1-4 and V is TRBV4-2; D is ambiguous. V gave up 3 bases and J gave up 8 bases, with 22 bases separating them. The CDR3 runs 17 residues. The germline gives CDR1 LGHNA, CDR2 YNFKEQ. The CDR3 sequence is CASSHTSVRSGGEKLFF. The CDR3 bases are TGTGCCAGCAGCCACACATCCGTTAGGAGCGGAGGCGAAAAACTGTTTTTT.

V gene TRBV4-3 combines with J gene TRBJ1-3; TRBD1 is a possible D gene (5 bases). The germline V gene encodes CDR1 LGHNA and CDR2 YSLEER. V shed 1 base and J shed 8 bases, with 15 bases lying between them. The CDR3 consists of 15 residues. DNA for the CDR3: TGCGCCAGCAGCCAAGTTAGGGCCGGGGCAGACACCATATATTTT. This translates into CASSQVRAGADTIYF.

J is TRBJ1-2 and V is TRBV10-3, with unresolved D. The germline gives CDR1 ENHRY, CDR2 SYGVKD. The V gene lost 7 bases and the J gene lost 7 bases, with 16 bases spanning the gap. The CDR3 contains 13 residues. CDR3 nucleotide sequence: TGTGCCATCATGGACCTGGGGTCGCCTGGCTACACCTTC. It specifies CAIMDLGSPGYTF.

The J gene is TRBJ1-2, the V gene TRBV5-1; 8 bases fit TRBD1. Germline CDR1 reads SGHRS; CDR2 reads YFSETQ. This CDR3 is 15 amino acids long. Trimming cost V 3 bases and J 6 bases; bases outside gene matches: 10. The CDR3 spells CASSSTGGTVNGYTF. As DNA, the CDR3 is TGCGCCAGCAGCTCTACAGGGGGTACTGTGAATGGCTACACCTTC.

The chain employs TRBV12-5 and TRBJ2-3; 7 nucleotides align to TRBD1. This CDR3 has 15 amino acids. The germline V gene encodes CDR1 LGHNT and CDR2 FRNRAP. J lost 0 bases, V lost 7 bases, and 7 bases had no gene match. CDR3 bases: TGTGCTAGTGCAAGGGGACAGACTAGCACAGATACGCAGTATTTT. This gives the protein CASARGQTSTDTQYF.

J is TRBJ1-5 and V is TRBV28; maybe TRBD1 (5 bases). V lost 3 bases and J 5 bases, leaving 8 bases between the germline ends. The length of the CDR3 is 13 residues. Looked up from germline, CDR1 is MDHEN and CDR2 is SYDVKM. The chain's CDR3 is CASSFGGDQPQHF. The CDR3, as DNA: TGTGCCAGCAGTTTTGGAGGGGATCAGCCCCAGCATTTT.

The chain combines TRBV7-2 with TRBJ2-3; 7 nucleotides line up with TRBD2. This CDR3 has 14 residues. J was trimmed by 3 bases and V by 3 bases; bases with no gene match: 3. Germline assignment: CDR1 SGHTA and CDR2 FQGNSA. The CDR3 is CASSFRRGTDTQYF. CDR3 nucleotides: TGTGCCAGCAGCTTCAGGCGGGGGACAGATACGCAGTATTTT.

This clone is a singleton in its sample. This sequence joins TRBV25-1 and TRBJ1-1; no clear D gene. The ends were cut back, 4 bases at V and 0 bases at J, with 6 bases in the middle. The CDR3 covers 13 residues. Germline V gene lookup returns CDR1 MGHDK and CDR2 SYGVNS. The CDR3: CASSAGLNTEAFF. The CDR3 DNA reads as TGTGCCAGCAGTGCAGGTTTGAACACTGAAGCTTTCTTT.

The V and J genes are TRBV6-5 and TRBJ1-1; D not certain. There are 15 residues in the CDR3. The V and J ends lost 6 bases and 1 base respectively, with 15 bases between them. Germline V lookup: CDR1 MNHEY, CDR2 SVGAGI. The CDR3: CASRALKTRNTEAFF. The CDR3 DNA reads TGTGCCAGCAGAGCACTTAAAACACGGAACACTGAAGCTTTCTTT.

This rearrangement joins TRBV7-9 to TRBJ1-5; no clear D. CDR1 and CDR2 (germline): SEHNR, FQNEAQ (reference sequence). V was cut by 5 bases and J by 7 bases, with 12 bases left in between. CDR3 length equals 13 residues. The CDR3 sequence is CASSPSSGQPQHF. The CDR3 nucleotides read TGTGCCAGCAGCCCCTCTAGCGGCCAGCCCCAGCATTTT.

The chain employs TRBV29-1 and TRBJ2-4; D is possibly TRBD1 (6 bases). This CDR3 comprises 13 residues. Trimming took off 5 bases at V and 6 bases at J, with 14 bases between the two ends. CDR1 is SQVTM, CDR2 ANQGSEA, per germline. CDR3 amino acids: CSVSRGLGNIQYF. CDR3 in DNA: TGCAGCGTTAGTAGGGGGTTGGGAAACATTCAGTACTTC.

This chain links TRBV12-3 or TRBV12-4 with TRBJ2-1; weak D call: TRBD1 (6 bases). Trimming shortened V by 6 bases and J by 4 bases, and 10 bases separated the two germline ends. This CDR3 contains 13 residues. In nucleotides, the CDR3 is TGTGCCAGCAGCCCGGGACAATACAATGAGCAGTTCTTC. Its translation is CASSPGQYNEQFF.

In its sample, this clone was seen a few times. This chain uses TRBV19 with TRBJ1-2, with D possibly being TRBD1 (6 bases). This CDR3 has 13 amino acids. V gave up 9 bases and J gave up 4 bases, with 15 bases separating them. From germline, CDR1 is LNHDA and CDR2 SQIVND (reference sequence). The CDR3 nucleotides are TGTGCCAGCTCTGGGGGGCGAGGCTATGGCTACACCTTC. As protein: CASSGGRGYGYTF.